A few counts support the clone carrying this TCR beta chain. This CDR3 is 15 amino acids long. With 5 bases removed from V and 0 bases from J, the gap between germline ends came to 12 bases. Per the germline V gene, CDR1 is SGDLS and CDR2 is YYNGEE. This specimen belongs to a study of blood T cell repertoires in COVID-19. On the study more broadly: The origin of the acute and convalescent COVID-19 samples was the United States, Italy and Spain. T cells, B-cell-depleted T cells, or PBMCs provided the cDNA or gDNA that served as material.

In the authors' methods: Amplifying reference gene primers gave estimates of nucleated cell counts. The protocol was immunoSEQ multiplex PCR, while the TCRdb copy is restricted to in-frame clones and leaves out a portion. From that table come the V and J calls and clone size; the DNA was used to work out D and trimming. The sample includes 310,000 or so clones, approximately 83% of them seen just once. This rearrangement joins TRBV9 to TRBJ2-1, with D perhaps matching TRBD2 (6 bases). This clonotype was sampled from a woman under 40 who had recovered from COVID-19. Specimen: peripheral blood. CDR3 residues: CASRTGESSYNEQFF. The CDR3 coding sequence is TGTGCCAGCAGGACGGGAGAAAGCTCCTACAATGAGCAGTTCTTC.